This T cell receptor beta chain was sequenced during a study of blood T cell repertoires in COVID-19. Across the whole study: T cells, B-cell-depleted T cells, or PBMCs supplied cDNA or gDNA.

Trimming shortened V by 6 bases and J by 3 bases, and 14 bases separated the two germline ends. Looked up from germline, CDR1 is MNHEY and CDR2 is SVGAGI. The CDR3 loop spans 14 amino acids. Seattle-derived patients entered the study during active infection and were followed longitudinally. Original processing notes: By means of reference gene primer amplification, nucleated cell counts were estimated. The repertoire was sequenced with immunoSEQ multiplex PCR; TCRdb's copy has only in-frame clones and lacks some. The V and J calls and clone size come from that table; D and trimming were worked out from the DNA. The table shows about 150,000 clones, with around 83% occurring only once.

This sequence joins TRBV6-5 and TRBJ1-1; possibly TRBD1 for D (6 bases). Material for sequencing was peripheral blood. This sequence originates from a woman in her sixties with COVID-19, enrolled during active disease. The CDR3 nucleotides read TGTGCCAGCAGGAAAAGCAGGGGAGACACTGAAGCTTTCTTT. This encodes CASRKSRGDTEAFF.